Below, 30 T cell receptor beta chains from the same sample are listed, as sequenced in a study of CD8 T cells in ankylosing spondylitis. General study findings and limits: The study identified a TCR beta motif of eight highly homologous variants that appeared characteristic of ankylosing spondylitis blood.

The antigens these receptors bind are not known. Via MiXCR, TCRdb re-called the 5' RACE reads, giving one row per CDR3 protein. The top ten clones hold around 0.51% of a sample with around 890,000 distinct CDR3 sequences, over 9.5% of them seen once. Sequencing used blood, either unsorted or a sorted T cell fraction (not recorded which). Receptor source: a male donor with ankylosing spondylitis.

The V gene is TRBV20-1, the J gene TRBJ2-1; 8 bases agree with TRBD1. Losses at the gene ends were 0 bases for V and 8 bases for J; bases not matched to a gene: 12. There are 16 residues in the CDR3. CDR1 and CDR2 from the germline V gene are DFQATT and SNEGSKA (reference sequence). This CDR3 reads CSARDYLGQGGDEQFF. In nucleotides, the CDR3 is TGCAGTGCTAGAGATTATTTAGGACAGGGTGGCGATGAGCAGTTCTTC.

This clonotype occurred a few times. This chain links TRBV20-1 with TRBJ2-7; 9 bases are a match to TRBD2. Per germline, CDR1 DFQATT and CDR2 SNEGSKA (reference sequence). The CDR3 extends over 14 amino acids. V was pared by 3 bases and J by 6 bases, with 9 bases of the junction left unmatched. The CDR3 here is CSARDQRGAGEQYF. The CDR3 DNA reads TGCAGTGCTAGGGATCAGCGGGGGGCCGGCGAGCAGTACTTC.

The chain employs TRBV12-3 or TRBV12-4 and TRBJ2-5; either TRBD1 or TRBD2 may fit D (5 bases each). This CDR3 contains 13 residues. The V end lost 8 bases, the J end lost 7 bases, and 17 bases lay between the germline ends. CDR3 loop: CASSLEGSGTQYF. The CDR3 DNA reads as TGTGCCAGCTCCTTAGAGGGGAGTGGGACCCAGTACTTC.

The chain carries TRBV4-3 and TRBJ1-1; tentatively, D is TRBD1 (6 bases). Germline CDR1 reads LGHNA; CDR2 reads YSLEER. CDR3 length: 19 amino acids. Trimming removed 0 bases at V and 1 base at J, with 21 bases between. CDR3 amino acids: CASSQDPPYTGTTNTEAFF. CDR3 in DNA: TGCGCCAGCAGCCAAGATCCCCCCTATACCGGGACAACGAACACTGAAGCTTTCTTT.

This clonotype was counted many times. The V gene is TRBV6-5, the J gene TRBJ1-5; D not resolved. Per germline, CDR1 MNHEY and CDR2 SVGAGI. Deletions cut 4 bases from V and 0 bases from J, with 10 bases between. The CDR3 consists of 15 residues. CDR3: CASSLGGSSNQPQHF. CDR3 bases: TGTGCCAGCAGTTTAGGAGGGAGTAGCAATCAGCCCCAGCATTTT.

CDR3 in DNA: TGCGCCAGCAGCTTGAGTGCGGGGGCGAGCACCGGGGAGCTGTTTTTT. It translates to CASSLSAGASTGELFF. This chain uses TRBV5-1 with TRBJ2-2; D is perhaps TRBD2 (7 bases). This CDR3 contains 16 residues. V dropped 1 base and J dropped 4 bases, with 14 bases sitting between them. CDR1 and CDR2 from the germline V gene are SGHRS and YFSETQ.

The V gene is TRBV4-3, the J gene TRBJ1-2, with TRBD1 as a possible D gene (6 bases). Germline CDR1 and CDR2: LGHNA and YSLEER. This CDR3 region has 15 residues. The V gene lost 4 bases and the J gene lost 7 bases, with 19 bases spanning the gap. CDR3: CASSLDRADLIGYTF. The CDR3 DNA sequence: TGCGCCAGCAGCCTGGACAGAGCTGACCTTATTGGCTACACCTTC.

Of note for this clonotype: One end of the junction fails to match germline, which may point to a read error. This chain uses TRBV12-3 or TRBV12-4 with TRBJ2-2; 7 bases are shared with TRBD2. The CDR3 is 15 amino acids. The CDR3 is CASSPRGVNTGELCF. The CDR3 DNA reads as TGTGCCAGCAGTCCCCGGGGGGTTAACACCGGGGAGCTGTGTTTT.

The chain links TRBV7-2 to TRBJ2-7; D assignment may be TRBD1 or TRBD2 (5 bases each). This CDR3 region has 15 residues. CDR1 and CDR2 (germline): SGHTA, FQGNSA. The ends were cut back, 3 bases at V and 2 bases at J, with 14 bases in the middle. The chain's CDR3 is CASSFSAPGPYEQYF. The CDR3 DNA follows: TGTGCCAGCAGCTTCAGCGCTCCGGGGCCCTACGAGCAGTACTTC.

The J gene is TRBJ2-5, the V gene TRBV12-3 or TRBV12-4; D remains unclear. This CDR3 contains 14 residues. V was clipped by 5 bases and J by 0 bases, with 10 bases between them. CDR3 sequence: CASSPSDNQETQYF. The CDR3 nucleotides read TGTGCCAGCAGTCCGAGCGACAACCAAGAGACCCAGTACTTC.

This chain uses TRBV20-1 with TRBJ2-2; either TRBD1 or TRBD2 may fit D (5 bases each). Trimming shortened V by 0 bases and J by 3 bases, and 11 bases separated the two germline ends. This CDR3 has 15 amino acids. Germline CDR1 and CDR2: DFQATT and SNEGSKA (reference sequence). CDR3 DNA: TGCAGTGCTAGAGATCGAAGGGGACACACCGGGGAGCTGTTTTTT. Its translation is CSARDRRGHTGELFF.

This clonotype has a handful of counts. The chain joins TRBV29-1 to TRBJ2-7; tentatively, D is TRBD1 (6 bases). This CDR3 has 13 residues. V gave up 5 bases and J gave up 3 bases, with 14 bases separating them. The germline V gene encodes CDR1 SQVTM and CDR2 ANQGSEA. CDR3 nucleotide sequence: TGCAGCGTTCGGCGGTCAGGGGTCTACGAGCAGTACTTC. It codes for CSVRRSGVYEQYF.

This clonotype was counted only a few times. The chain has TRBV5-1 and TRBJ2-7; 8 bases fit TRBD1. This CDR3 contains 13 residues. With 4 bases clipped from V and 5 bases from J, the junction kept 5 bases outside the gene matches. Germline V lookup: CDR1 SGHRS, CDR2 YFSETQ. CDR3: CASSHTGGNEQYF. In DNA form, the CDR3 reads TGCGCCAGCAGCCATACAGGGGGTAACGAGCAGTACTTC. The variable domain in full, completed from reference TRBV5-1 and TRBJ2-7, reads KAGVTQTPRYLIKTRGQQVTLSCSPISGHRSVSWYQQTPGQGLQFLFEYFSETQRNKGNFPGRFSGRQFSNSRSEMNVSTLELGDSALYLCASSHTGGNEQYFGPGTRLTVT.

This clonotype was recorded many times. The chain has TRBV10-3 and TRBJ2-7, with D perhaps matching TRBD2 (6 bases). The V gene lost 7 bases and the J gene lost 5 bases, with 24 bases spanning the gap. The CDR3 loop spans 16 amino acids. In germline, CDR1 is ENHRY, CDR2 SYGVKD. DNA of the CDR3: TGTGCCATCACCTCATTTTGGCGGGATGTTAAACACGAGCAGTACTTC. This sequence encodes CAITSFWRDVKHEQYF.

The CDR3 loop reads CSARFVNTEAFF. CDR3 nucleotides: TGCAGTGCTAGATTTGTGAACACTGAAGCTTTCTTT. The gene calls are TRBV20-1 and TRBJ1-1; D remains unclear. Germline values: CDR1 DFQATT, CDR2 SNEGSKA (reference sequence). V dropped 2 bases and J dropped 0 bases, with 4 bases sitting between them. This CDR3 is 12 amino acids long.

The chain joins TRBV6-6 to TRBJ1-1; 7 nucleotides match TRBD1. Per germline, CDR1 MNHNY and CDR2 SVGAGI (reference sequence). J was trimmed by 8 bases and V by 4 bases; bases with no gene match: 7. CDR3 length: 13 amino acids. CDR3 sequence: CASSLRADREAFF. The CDR3 DNA follows: TGTGCCAGCAGTTTAAGGGCGGACAGGGAAGCTTTCTTT.

V usage is TRBV30 and J usage is TRBJ2-1; either TRBD1 or TRBD2 may supply D (5 bases each). CDR1 is GTSNPN and CDR2 is SVGIG in the germline V gene (reference sequence). The CDR3 has 14 amino acids. V was pared by 3 bases and J by 0 bases, with 9 bases between. CDR3 loop: CAWSKGSSYNEQFF. The CDR3, as DNA: TGTGCCTGGAGCAAGGGGAGCTCCTACAATGAGCAGTTCTTC.

This clonotype turned up a few times. The chain couples TRBV6-2 or TRBV6-3 to TRBJ1-5; D unresolved. The length of the CDR3 is 15 residues. The germline CDR1 and CDR2 sequences are MNHEY and SVGEGT. Trimming took off 0 bases at V and 7 bases at J, with 13 bases between the two ends. CDR3 amino acids: CASSYSVPPPQPQHF. The DNA for the CDR3 is TGTGCCAGCAGTTACTCGGTCCCACCTCCCCAGCCCCAGCATTTT.

V is TRBV20-1 and J is TRBJ2-3; 9 bases align to TRBD2. Trimming at V came to 1 base and at J to 2 bases, leaving 7 bases not matched to a gene. The CDR3 totals 16 residues. Germline V lookup: CDR1 DFQATT, CDR2 SNEGSKA (reference sequence). For the CDR3, the DNA is TGCAGTGCTAGAGTTGGTAGCGGGGGACCCACAGATACGCAGTATTTT. Translating gives CSARVGSGGPTDTQYF.

The gene calls are TRBV20-1 and TRBJ1-2; D possibly corresponds to TRBD1 (6 bases). The germline CDR1 and CDR2 sequences are DFQATT and SNEGSKA (reference sequence). The CDR3 is made up of 13 amino acids. Trimming took off 3 bases at V and 5 bases at J, with 13 bases between the two ends. The DNA for the CDR3 is TGCAGTGCTAGTACAGGTCAGGGGTATGGCTACACCTTC. Translation gives CSASTGQGYGYTF.

The V gene is TRBV7-9, the J gene TRBJ2-7, with TRBD2 identical over 8 bases. CDR1 and CDR2 (germline): SEHNR, FQNEAQ (reference sequence). This CDR3 has 14 residues. V lost 3 bases and J lost 5; bases outside the gene matches: 6. The CDR3: CASSFEREYNEQYF. In DNA, the CDR3 is TGTGCCAGCAGCTTTGAGCGGGAGTACAACGAGCAGTACTTC.

This chain joins TRBV19 and TRBJ2-7; 8 bases are shared with TRBD2. This CDR3 has 14 residues. After removal of 5 bases from V and 2 bases from J, the junction contained 5 bases not matched to a gene. Germline loops: CDR1 LNHDA, CDR2 SQIVND (reference sequence). CDR3 bases: TGTGCCAGTAGTCTCGGGACTAGAGCCTACGAGCAGTACTTC. Translated, it gives CASSLGTRAYEQYF.

This clonotype has at least ten counts. V usage is TRBV10-3 and J usage is TRBJ2-7, with D possibly being TRBD1 (5 bases). Trimming took 4 bases from V and 5 from J, leaving 15 bases between them. The CDR3 length is 14 residues. Germline CDR1 is ENHRY and CDR2 is SYGVKD. CDR3 in DNA: TGTGCCATCAGTGGCCAGGGAACCGGGCACGAGCAGTACTTC. Residues: CAISGQGTGHEQYF.

A few counts support this clonotype. The V call is TRBV5-1, the J call TRBJ1-6; D uncertain. The CDR3 sequence is 16 residues long. Germline-derived CDR1 and CDR2 are SGHRS and YFSETQ. V lost 0 bases and J 3 bases, leaving 10 bases between the germline ends. DNA of the CDR3: TGCGCCAGCAGCTTGGCCAGAGGGAGCTATAATTCACCCCTCCACTTT. Translation gives CASSLARGSYNSPLHF. The full variable domain, rest sourced from reference TRBV5-1 and TRBJ1-6, is KAGVTQTPRYLIKTRGQQVTLSCSPISGHRSVSWYQQTPGQGLQFLFEYFSETQRNKGNFPGRFSGRQFSNSRSEMNVSTLELGDSALYLCASSLARGSYNSPLHFGNGTRLTVT.

This clonotype was observed many times. The V call is TRBV12-3 or TRBV12-4, the J call TRBJ1-3; the match to TRBD1 covers 7 bases. The ends lost 2 bases at V and 3 bases at J; junction bases unmatched: 7. CDR3 length: 16 residues. The CDR3 reads CASSLKGARFGNTIYF. The CDR3 bases are TGTGCCAGCAGTTTAAAGGGGGCAAGGTTTGGAAACACCATATATTTT.

This clonotype was seen a few times. The rearrangement links TRBV4-2 to TRBJ2-7; 7 bases fit TRBD2. Germline CDR1 is LGHNA and CDR2 is YNFKEQ. V was clipped by 3 bases and J by 2 bases; unmatched bases: 10. CDR3 length: 16 amino acids. The CDR3 region is CASSQLLADPPYEQYF. In DNA, the CDR3 is TGTGCCAGCAGCCAGCTCCTAGCGGACCCGCCCTACGAGCAGTACTTC.

The chain joins TRBV29-1 to TRBJ2-7; either TRBD1 or TRBD2 may fit D (6 bases each). V lost 4 bases, J lost 4 bases, and 14 bases lay in between. The CDR3 length is 13 residues. Germline V gives CDR1 SQVTM, CDR2 ANQGSEA. The CDR3 is CSVVGGRSYEQYF. The CDR3 DNA reads TGCAGCGTTGTTGGGGGGCGTTCATACGAGCAGTACTTC.

There are many counts of this clonotype. The chain recombines TRBV12-3 or TRBV12-4 with TRBJ2-1; 7 bases match TRBD1. The CDR3 contains 15 residues. V shed 6 bases, J shed 6 bases, and the junction held 11 bases outside the gene matches. This CDR3 is CASSRKTGPGNEQFF. The CDR3 DNA is TGTGCCAGCAGCCGAAAGACAGGGCCTGGCAATGAGCAGTTCTTC.

The chain carries TRBV18 and TRBJ2-5; TRBD2 matches at 12 bases. J was trimmed by 2 bases and V by 3 bases; bases with no gene match: 4. Germline V gives CDR1 KGHSH, CDR2 LQKENI. The CDR3 is made up of 16 amino acids. As DNA, the CDR3 is TGTGCCAGCTCACCTCGGACTAGCGGGGATCAAGAGACCCAGTACTTC. It translates to CASSPRTSGDQETQYF. The full variable domain, its missing parts supplied by reference TRBV18 and TRBJ2-5, is NAGVMQNPRHLVRRRGQEARLRCSPMKGHSHVYWYRQLPEEGLKFMVYLQKENIIDESGMPKERFSAEFPKEGPSILRIQQVVRGDSAAYFCASSPRTSGDQETQYFGPGTRLLVL.

The V and J genes are TRBV20-1 and TRBJ1-6, with D possibly TRBD1 on 5 matching bases. The CDR3 is made up of 14 amino acids. Trimming pared 3 bases from V and 8 bases from J, leaving 14 bases between. Per germline, CDR1 DFQATT and CDR2 SNEGSKA (reference sequence). CDR3 coding DNA: TGCAGTGCTAGGAAGGGGTCGGTTGATTCACCCCTCCACTTT. It translates to CSARKGSVDSPLHF.